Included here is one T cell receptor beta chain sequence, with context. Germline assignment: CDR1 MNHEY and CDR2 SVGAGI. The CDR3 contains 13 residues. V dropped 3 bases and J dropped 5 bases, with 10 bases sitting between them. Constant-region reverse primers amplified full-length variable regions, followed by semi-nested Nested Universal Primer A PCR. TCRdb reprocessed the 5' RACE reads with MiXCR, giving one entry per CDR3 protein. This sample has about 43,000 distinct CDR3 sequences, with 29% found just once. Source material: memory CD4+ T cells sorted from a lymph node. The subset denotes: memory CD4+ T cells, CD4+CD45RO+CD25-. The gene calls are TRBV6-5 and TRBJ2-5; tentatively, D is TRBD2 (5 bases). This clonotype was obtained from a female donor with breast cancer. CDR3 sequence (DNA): TGTGCCAGCAGTTATCCGGGGTTGGAGACCCAGTACTTC. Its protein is CASSYPGLETQYF.